This T cell receptor beta chain emerged from a study of post-analysis software for immune sequencing data. The TCR beta cDNA libraries carried unique molecular identifiers. MiXCR, run by TCRdb on the PCR reads, gives a single entry per CDR3 protein. The table includes around 250,000 distinct CDR3 sequences, less than 40% detected once. This clonotype was seen more than once but under ten times. This clonotype originated in a girl aged 10 to 17 with multiple sclerosis. Sequencing was performed on blood.

The CDR3 nucleotides are TGTGCCAGCAGTGATTGGGCATCGAACACCGGGGAGCTGTTTTTT. This gives the protein CASSDWASNTGELFF. The chain has TRBV25-1 and TRBJ2-2; D is uncertain. This CDR3 is 15 amino acids long. V was cut by 3 bases and J by 0 bases, with 8 bases left in between. The germline CDR1 and CDR2 sequences are MGHDK and SYGVNS.